The present T cell receptor (beta chain) was sequenced within a study of molecular identifiers for immune sequencing clone quantification (dated by TCRdb to 2016 to 2019). For context, the study as a whole: For a replicate experiment, RNA from around 18,000 or 91,000 naive CD8 T cells was divided into five aliquots, and four of the five aliquots were sequenced. This methods study used CD8 T cells to benchmark TCR RNA copy counting and molecular-identifier clustering-based TCR repertoire sequencing (MIDCIRS).

Broader findings and caveats from the paper: Identical TCR molecules sharing a barcode could cause highly expanded clone sizes to be underestimated. Spiked-in Jurkat TCR RNA equal to a single cell's worth was reported to be detectable even within 1,200,000 naive CD8 T cells. Without barcode sub-clustering, chimeric consensus sequences inflated TCR diversity; chimeras reached as high as 47%. Naive libraries contained spiked-in Jurkat TCR RNA (10 copies' worth), which is not part of the donor repertoire. Modeling gave around 2.7 recovered TCR RNA copies per cell versus 8 to 10 by digital PCR, implying approximately 32% capture efficiency. In CMV-specific effector cells, over 99% of molecules were held by clones above 20 RNA copies, whereas under 1% of molecules were held by such clones in naive cells.

The method was PCR. Sequencing was carried out with a NextSeq 500. Bulk TCR libraries were prepared as previously described, using TCR primers listed in Table S5. Total RNA was purified with the Qiagen AllPrep DNA/RNA kit. Before analysis, reads from multiple sequencing runs of one library were combined. Concerning the study's data processing: Only reads with exact TCR constant sequence were kept, trimmed to 150 nt, and grouped by their 12-nt molecular barcodes. Reads within each barcode group were sub-clustered using a 15% Levenshtein threshold, and quality-weighted consensus sequences were constructed for each RNA molecule. Non-functional sequences were removed, as were lower-count sequences one edit away from another. Based on a fit of two negative binomial distributions, barcode sub-clusters having less than 20% of the maximum read count were discarded. TCRdb trimmed the raw reads at Q25, called clones with MiXCR and kept productive beta chains. For every CDR3 protein sequence, its rows merge into one entry that carries the most common genes and DNA. V and J calls and clone size were set by TCRdb, not the authors. A total of 45,000 to 55,000 distinct CDR3 sequences appear in this sample, around 33% of them only once. The leading ten clones occupy roughly 3.8% of the sample.

This clonotype has a count of ten or more. Its cognate antigen has yet to be identified. Base qualities are not provided; no much larger clone lies one nucleotide away. Between the V and J ends, shortened by 4 bases and 6 bases respectively, the junction contains 20 bases. Reading the germline V gene gives CDR1 SQVTM and CDR2 ANQGSEA. The CDR3, cysteine through phenylalanine, is 15 amino acids long. Only the CDR3 part of the read is kept: 45 bases, read in frame from the first base. Libraries of naive CD8 T cells were generated from about 19,000 to 1,100,000 sorted cells, with 10%, 30% or 50% of the purified RNA used. Naive CD8 T cells were FACS-sorted as CD8+CD4-CCR7+CD45RA+ on a BD FACSAria II into RLT Plus buffer. Detection sensitivity was tested by spiking Jurkat RNA equal to roughly 9 TCR copies' worth into samples containing roughly 19,000-1,100,000 naive CD8 T cells. CD8 T cells were enriched using RosetteSep CD8+ T Cell Enrichment Cocktail and Ficoll-Paque, and the enriched cells then underwent ACK red cell lysis.

The TCR was taken from a human donor in good health. Some libraries in this study had Jurkat cell RNA spiked in. The rearranged segments are TRBV29-1 and TRBJ2-3; a tentative D match to TRBD2 spans 5 bases. Input material: naive CD8+ T cells from blood, with Jurkat cell RNA spiked in. The sample's cell subset or site label, decoded: FACS-sorted CD8+CD4-CCR7+CD45RA+ naive T cells. The CDR3 region: CSVASTSYIADTQYF. The nucleotides read TGCAGCGTTGCCTCAACTAGTTATATAGCTGATACGCAGTATTTT.